These 25 T cell receptor beta chains originate from one sample sequenced in a study of immune cell composition in non-small cell lung cancer (dated by TCRdb to the late 2010s). Libraries came from the immunoSEQ multiplex PCR assay. TCRdb carries this immuneACCESS record with in-frame sequences only. Its versions omit some clonotypes, under half of them owing to an unresolved V gene in the studies checked, with the rest unexplained. The sample table shows under 6,000 clones, and under 85% are seen once. Of the sample, roughly 10% is held by the ten largest clones. Sequenced: lung tumor tissue. The source is a human donor with non-small cell lung cancer.

This clone was recorded a few times. The CDR3 loop is CSVDVLAVNTEAFF. CDR3 in DNA: TGCAGCGTTGATGTGTTGGCCGTGAACACTGAAGCTTTCTTT. The J gene is TRBJ1-1, the V gene TRBV29-1; D ambiguous. Germline V gene lookup returns CDR1 SQVTM and CDR2 ANQGSEA. Trimming left V 3 bases short and J 0 bases short, with 11 bases between. CDR3 length: 14 residues.

This chain links TRBV6-1 with TRBJ1-5; weak D call: TRBD1 (5 bases). Germline V lookup: CDR1 MNHNS, CDR2 SASEGT. CDR3 length equals 14 residues. Deletions cut 0 bases from V and 6 bases from J, with 9 bases between. The DNA for the CDR3 is TGTGCCAGCAGTGAAGCAACCAGGGCTCAGCCCCAGCATTTT. Translated: CASSEATRAQPQHF.

As to this clone: The sample has other DNA sequences that encode this CDR3 too. CDR3 residues: CATSRGTPNEKLFF. DNA of the CDR3: TGTGCCACCAGCAGAGGGACTCCTAATGAAAAACTGTTTTTT. This rearrangement joins TRBV15 to TRBJ1-4; D is unresolved. Deletions cut 1 base from V and 3 bases from J, with 6 bases between. CDR1 and CDR2 (germline): LNHNV, YYDKDF (reference sequence). This CDR3 region has 14 residues. The whole variable domain, filled in from reference TRBV15 and TRBJ1-4, reads DAMVIQNPRYQVTQFGKPVTLSCSQTLNHNVMYWYQQKSSQAPKLLFHYYDKDFNNEADTPDNFQSRRPNTSFCFLDIRSPGLGDTAMYLCATSRGTPNEKLFFGSGTQLSVL.

This sequence joins TRBV4-1 and TRBJ2-3, with TRBD2 as a possible D gene (5 bases). Between the trimmed V and J ends, which lost 3 bases and 1 base, there was a span of 11 bases. The CDR3 extends over 15 amino acids. Germline CDR1 MGHRA, CDR2 YSYEKL. CDR3 coding DNA: TGCGCCAGCAGCCATGCCCTCGGGGGCACAGATACGCAGTATTTT. Translating gives CASSHALGGTDTQYF.

The CDR3 loop reads CASSQGLDVYEQYF. Written as DNA, the CDR3 is TGCGCCAGCAGCCAGGGACTGGACGTCTACGAGCAGTACTTC. The chain uses TRBV4-1 and TRBJ2-7, with D maybe TRBD2 (6 bases). The germline gives CDR1 MGHRA, CDR2 YSYEKL. This CDR3 comprises 14 residues. V lost 3 bases, J lost 3 bases, and 12 bases lay in between.

This chain connects TRBV27 to TRBJ2-4, with a possible D match to TRBD1 (6 bases). Between the trimmed V and J ends, which lost 1 base and 6 bases, there was a span of 16 bases. The CDR3 loop spans 16 amino acids. Germline assignment: CDR1 MNHEY and CDR2 SMNVEV (reference sequence). CDR3 residues: CASSLYLGGPRNIQYF. The DNA of the CDR3 is TGTGCCAGCAGTTTATACTTAGGGGGACCCCGAAACATTCAGTACTTC.

This clone has just one count. V and J are TRBV5-1 and TRBJ2-7; D call uncertain. The germline V and J ends were trimmed by 8 bases and 0 bases, with 12 bases remaining between them. Per the germline V gene, CDR1 is SGHRS and CDR2 is YFSETQ. The CDR3 spans 13 residues. The CDR3 protein is CASTSTPSYEQYF. CDR3 sequence (DNA): TGCGCCAGTACCTCGACACCCTCCTACGAGCAGTACTTC.

In this sample, this clone turned up a few times. The chain employs TRBV27 and TRBJ1-3; weak D call: TRBD1 (6 bases). V shed 0 bases and J shed 0 bases, with 15 bases lying between them. Germline assignment: CDR1 MNHEY and CDR2 SMNVEV (reference sequence). CDR3 length: 18 residues. The CDR3 loop reads CASSLSYDRFSSGNTIYF. DNA for the CDR3: TGTGCCAGCAGTTTATCATATGACAGGTTTAGCTCTGGAAACACCATATATTTT.

The chain couples TRBV7-2 to TRBJ1-5, with D perhaps matching TRBD1 (6 bases). This CDR3 spans 13 amino acids. Germline CDR1 and CDR2: SGHTA and FQGNSA. Trimming removed 2 bases from V and 5 bases from J, with 7 bases in between. The CDR3 bases are TGTGCCAGCAGCTTAAACAGGGATCAGCCCCAGCATTTT. This gives the protein CASSLNRDQPQHF.

This clone is a singleton in its sample. The V and J genes are TRBV7-2 and TRBJ2-5, with 15 bases fitting TRBD2. This CDR3 spans 18 amino acids. From germline, CDR1 is SGHTA and CDR2 FQGNSA. Trimming cost V 3 bases and J 1 base; bases outside gene matches: 6. This CDR3 is CASSFPGTSGGTQETQYF. CDR3 DNA: TGTGCCAGCAGCTTCCCCGGGACTAGCGGGGGGACCCAAGAGACCCAGTACTTC. Variable domain in full (rest from reference TRBV7-2 and TRBJ2-5): GAGVSQSPSNKVTEKGKDVELRCDPISGHTALYWYRQSLGQGLEFLIYFQGNSAPDKSGLPSDRFSAERTGGSVSTLTIQRTQQEDSAVYLCASSFPGTSGGTQETQYFGPGTRLLVL.

This chain joins TRBV28 and TRBJ2-1; perhaps TRBD1 as D (5 bases). The V end lost 6 bases, the J end lost 6 bases, and 15 bases lay between the germline ends. The CDR3 contains 14 residues. Germline lookup yields CDR1 MDHEN and CDR2 SYDVKM. As DNA, the CDR3 is TGTGCCAGCAGCCGACCCCTGGGGCGCAATGAGCAGTTCTTC. Protein: CASSRPLGRNEQFF.

The chain has TRBV28 and TRBJ1-2; D not resolved. The CDR3 consists of 13 residues. V was cut by 6 bases and J by 6 bases, with 14 bases left in between. Per the germline V gene, CDR1 is MDHEN and CDR2 is SYDVKM. CDR3 region: CASSPGRLHGYTF. The CDR3 DNA reads as TGTGCCAGCAGCCCGGGTCGACTCCATGGCTACACCTTC.

By frequency in the sample, this clone is large (0.1 to 1%). The chain uses TRBV30 and TRBJ1-1; D is ambiguous. From germline, CDR1 is GTSNPN and CDR2 SVGIG (reference sequence). CDR3 length: 16 amino acids. V was clipped by 0 bases and J by 10 bases, with 24 bases between them. The CDR3 nucleotides are TGTGCCTGGAGTGTAATTCCGACGGGTAGCCCTTTTGGAGCTTTCTTT. Translated: CAWSVIPTGSPFGAFF.

This clone was seen only once. The V call is TRBV15, the J call TRBJ1-2; tentatively, D is TRBD1 (5 bases). The length of the CDR3 is 15 residues. CDR1 is LNHNV, CDR2 YYDKDF, per germline (reference sequence). V lost 1 base and J lost 0, with 9 bases in between. The CDR3 here is CATSRGLTANYGYTF. For the CDR3, the DNA is TGTGCCACCAGCAGAGGACTGACAGCTAACTATGGCTACACCTTC.

In its sample, this clone was seen a few times. This CDR3 is CASSTFGLAGGPETQYF. CDR3 DNA sequence: TGTGCCAGTAGCACCTTCGGACTAGCGGGAGGGCCCGAGACCCAGTACTTC. The chain carries TRBV19 and TRBJ2-5, with 15 nucleotides matching TRBD2. J was trimmed by 5 bases and V by 6 bases; bases with no gene match: 10. CDR1 and CDR2 from the germline V gene are LNHDA and SQIVND (reference sequence). The CDR3 is 17 amino acids. Full variable domain (rest looked up from reference TRBV19 and TRBJ2-5): DGGITQSPKYLFRKEGQNVTLSCEQNLNHDAMYWYRQDPGQGLRLIYYSQIVNDFQKGDIAEGYSVSREKKESFPLTVTSAQKNPTAFYLCASSTFGLAGGPETQYFGPGTRLLVL.

The rearrangement joins TRBV2 to TRBJ2-7, with 8 bases that match TRBD2. Germline lookup yields CDR1 SNHLY and CDR2 FYNNEI. Trimming cost V 5 bases and J 2 bases; bases outside gene matches: 5. The CDR3 consists of 14 residues. The CDR3 is CASSTTGLAYEQYF. The CDR3 DNA follows: TGTGCCAGCAGTACTACGGGACTAGCCTACGAGCAGTACTTC. Based on the CDR3 plus reference TRBV2 and TRBJ2-7, the full variable domain is EPEVTQTPSHQVTQMGQEVILRCVPISNHLYFYWYRQILGQKVEFLVSFYNNEISEKSEIFDDQFSVERPDGSNFTLKIRSTKLEDSAMYFCASSTTGLAYEQYFGPGTRLTVT.

The chain couples TRBV7-2 to TRBJ2-3, with 13 bases fitting TRBD2. Germline V gene data show CDR1 as SGHTA and CDR2 as FQGNSA. Trimming at V came to 4 bases and at J to 6 bases, leaving 7 bases not matched to a gene. This CDR3 spans 16 amino acids. The chain's CDR3 is CASSSRLAGGLDTQYF. CDR3 in DNA: TGTGCCAGCAGCTCTAGACTAGCGGGGGGACTGGATACGCAGTATTTT.

The chain couples TRBV5-5 to TRBJ2-7; 8 positions match TRBD1. This CDR3 spans 14 amino acids. CDR1 and CDR2 (germline): SGHKS, YYEKEE (reference sequence). The V segment lost 0 bases and the J segment 7 bases; nucleotides outside the gene matches: 6. CDR3 in amino acids: CASSLEGQGMEQYF. The CDR3 DNA is TGTGCCAGCAGCTTGGAAGGACAGGGAATGGAGCAGTACTTC.

This clone was counted once. DNA for the CDR3: TGTGCCAGCAGTTTATCGGTCACCTTTAGGCAGGCGGGACTGACAAACACTGAAGCTTTCTTT. The encoded protein is CASSLSVTFRQAGLTNTEAFF. This chain links TRBV27 with TRBJ1-1; D is perhaps TRBD1 (5 bases). Germline loops: CDR1 MNHEY, CDR2 SMNVEV (reference sequence). The CDR3 spans 21 residues. V shed 0 bases and J shed 2 bases, with 28 bases lying between them.

The V call is TRBV4-2, the J call TRBJ2-1; 8 bases agree with TRBD2. Germline values: CDR1 LGHNA, CDR2 YNFKEQ. This CDR3 contains 15 residues. With 1 base clipped from V and 5 bases from J, the junction kept 4 bases outside the gene matches. DNA for the CDR3: TGTGCCAGCAGCCAAGGGTCGGGGGGGGACAATGAGCAGTTCTTC. This encodes CASSQGSGGDNEQFF.

This clone is deemed medium-sized. This chain joins TRBV10-1 and TRBJ2-7; weak D call: TRBD1 (5 bases). The V gene's germline CDR1 is WNHNN and CDR2 SYGVQD (reference sequence). V was pared by 3 bases and J by 3 bases, with 6 bases between. The CDR3 is 12 residues long. The DNA for the CDR3 is TGCGCCAGCAGTGACAGGGACTACGAGCAGTACTTC. Its translation: CASSDRDYEQYF.

J is TRBJ1-5 and V is TRBV19; D not certain. CDR1 and CDR2 from the germline V gene are LNHDA and SQIVND (reference sequence). V lost 8 bases and J 0 bases, leaving 11 bases between the germline ends. CDR3 length equals 14 residues. CDR3 bases: TGTGCCAGTTCAAGTGAGGGTAGCAATCAGCCCCAGCATTTT. This encodes CASSSEGSNQPQHF.

This clone was counted once. V usage is TRBV7-2 and J usage is TRBJ1-4; TRBD1 matches at 9 bases. This CDR3 has 15 residues. Germline trimming cut 1 base from V and 5 bases from J; bases unmatched to any gene: 2. The germline gives CDR1 SGHTA, CDR2 FQGNSA. CDR3 DNA: TGTGCCAGCAGCTTAGAGACAGGGGGGAATGAAAAACTGTTTTTT. It translates to CASSLETGGNEKLFF.

This chain joins TRBV25-1 and TRBJ1-6, with D perhaps TRBD1 (6 bases). This CDR3 is built from 14 residues. V was pared by 6 bases and J by 8 bases, with 14 bases between. The germline V gene has CDR1 MGHDK and CDR2 SYGVNS. This CDR3 is CASRQGSNHSPLHF. The CDR3 region has the DNA TGTGCCAGCAGACAGGGATCGAACCATTCACCCCTCCACTTT.

The chain uses TRBV7-3 and TRBJ2-1; 9 positions match TRBD2. J lost 3 bases, V lost 5 bases, and 8 bases had no gene match. The germline V gene has CDR1 SGHTA and CDR2 FQGTGA. The CDR3 has 16 residues. CDR3 in amino acids: CASSPRVAGVYNEQFF. CDR3 in DNA: TGTGCCAGCAGCCCAAGGGTAGCGGGAGTCTACAATGAGCAGTTCTTC. Full variable domain (rest looked up from reference TRBV7-3 and TRBJ2-1): GAGVSQTPSNKVTEKGKYVELRCDPISGHTALYWYRQSLGQGPEFLIYFQGTGAADDSGLPNDRFFAVRPEGSVSTLKIQRTERGDSAVYLCASSPRVAGVYNEQFFGPGTRLTVL.